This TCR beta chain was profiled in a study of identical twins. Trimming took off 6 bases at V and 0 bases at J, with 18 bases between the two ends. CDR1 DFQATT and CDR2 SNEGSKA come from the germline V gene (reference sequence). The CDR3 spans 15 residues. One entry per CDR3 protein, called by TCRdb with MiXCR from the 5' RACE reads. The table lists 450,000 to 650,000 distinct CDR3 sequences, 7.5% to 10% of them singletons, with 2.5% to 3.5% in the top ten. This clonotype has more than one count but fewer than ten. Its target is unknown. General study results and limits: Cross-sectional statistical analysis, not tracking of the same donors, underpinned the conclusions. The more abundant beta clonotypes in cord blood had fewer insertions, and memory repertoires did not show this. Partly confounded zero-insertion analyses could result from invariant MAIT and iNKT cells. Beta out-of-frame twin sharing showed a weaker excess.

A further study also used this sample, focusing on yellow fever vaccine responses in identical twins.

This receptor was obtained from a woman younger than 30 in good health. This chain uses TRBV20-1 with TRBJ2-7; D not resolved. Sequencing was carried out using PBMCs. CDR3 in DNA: TGCAGTGCATCTTTACTTAGGGAAAGCTCCTACGAGCAGTACTTC. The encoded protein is CSASLLRESSYEQYF.